The T cell receptor (beta chain) described here comes from a study of blood T cell repertoires in COVID-19. Study details: Nucleic acid was either cDNA or gDNA, and it came from T cells, B-cell-depleted T cells, or PBMCs.

J gave up 11 bases and V 2 bases, and 8 bases lay outside the gene matches. CDR1 MGHRA and CDR2 YSYEKL come from the germline V gene. The CDR3 has 13 amino acids. Sequenced by immunoSEQ multiplex PCR; TCRdb stores in-frame clones only, minus some. The sample consists of approximately 300,000 clones, around 87% of them appearing once. This clone came up a few times. Sample: peripheral blood. The TCR was taken from a man aged 18 to 30 with active or convalescent COVID-19. The chain joins TRBV4-1 to TRBJ1-1, with 7 bases fitting TRBD1. The CDR3 coding sequence is TGCGCCAGCAGCCAACCCAGGGGGATAGGGGCTTTCTTT. It yields the protein CASSQPRGIGAFF.